This T cell receptor beta chain was recovered during a study of blood T cell repertoires in COVID-19. Overall study context: PBMCs, B-cell-depleted T cells, or T cells provided the cDNA or gDNA that made up the material.

Sequenced by immunoSEQ multiplex PCR; TCRdb stores in-frame clones only, minus some. The repertoire includes approximately 240,000 clones, 82% of them detected once, and 4.5% to 6% sits in the top ten. This TCR was recovered from a woman of 80 years or more with active or convalescent COVID-19. Sequencing was carried out using peripheral blood.

The CDR3 protein is CAWGRAMTATGELFF. The CDR3 DNA reads as TGTGCCTGGGGACGGGCCATGACAGCAACCGGGGAGCTGTTTTTT. The chain uses TRBV30 and TRBJ2-2; TRBD1 is a possible D gene (5 bases). The CDR3 loop spans 15 amino acids. Germline CDR1 reads GTSNPN; CDR2 reads SVGIG (reference sequence). V lost 5 bases to trimming and J lost 5 bases, with 18 bases between them.